This T cell receptor beta chain was sequenced during a study of cytomegalovirus exposure and HLA in healthy donors. The overall study: The 120 or so validation repertoires and the approximately 700 first-cohort repertoires shared a platform, a later analysis reported.

Repertoires were generated with immunoSEQ multiplex PCR, while TCRdb's copy carries only in-frame clones and drops some. Of about 150,000 clones listed, 75% to 90% are singletons. A few counts support this clone. Its target is not known. General observations from the study: As was reported, the classifier diagnosed cytomegalovirus status with high specificity and sensitivity. It was found in a later analysis that first-cohort TCR clusters tended to co-occur in the 120 validation repertoires. TCR beta chains numbering roughly 150 were designated cytomegalovirus-associated.

This clonotype was obtained from a man aged 18 to 29 in good health and CMV-seropositive. Sequencing input: PBMCs.

DNA of the CDR3: TGTGCCAGCAGCCCATCACCACAGGCTAACTATGGCTACACCTTC. It yields the protein CASSPSPQANYGYTF. The rearrangement uses TRBV7-3 and TRBJ1-2; D is possibly TRBD1 (5 bases). In germline, CDR1 is SGHTA, CDR2 FQGTGA. This CDR3 region has 15 residues. V gave up 5 bases and J gave up 0 bases, with 13 bases separating them. Together with reference TRBV7-3 and TRBJ1-2, the CDR3 gives the full variable domain: GAGVSQTPSNKVTEKGKYVELRCDPISGHTALYWYRQSLGQGPEFLIYFQGTGAADDSGLPNDRFFAVRPEGSVSTLKIQRTERGDSAVYLCASSPSPQANYGYTFGSGTRLTVV.